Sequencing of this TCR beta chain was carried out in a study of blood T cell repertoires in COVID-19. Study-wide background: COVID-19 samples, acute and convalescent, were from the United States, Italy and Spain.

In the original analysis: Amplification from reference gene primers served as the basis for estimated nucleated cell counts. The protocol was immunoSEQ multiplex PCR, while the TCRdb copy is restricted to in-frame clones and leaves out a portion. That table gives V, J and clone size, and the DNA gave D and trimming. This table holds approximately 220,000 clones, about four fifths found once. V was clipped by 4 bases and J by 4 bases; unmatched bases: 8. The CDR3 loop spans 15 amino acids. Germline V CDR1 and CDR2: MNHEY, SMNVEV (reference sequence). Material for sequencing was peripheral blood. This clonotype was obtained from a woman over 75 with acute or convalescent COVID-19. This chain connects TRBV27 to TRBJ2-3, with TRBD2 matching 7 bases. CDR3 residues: CASSSSGGVADTQYF. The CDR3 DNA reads TGTGCCAGCAGTTCCTCTGGGGGGGTAGCAGATACGCAGTATTTT.